The next 17 T cell receptor beta chains were all read from a single sample in a study of regulatory T cells in long-lasting Graves disease (dated by TCRdb to about 2021). The library was generated by multiplex PCR. For sequencing, an Illumina HiSeq 4000 was employed. CDR3 regions were amplified by Arm-PCR with iRepertoire HTBI primers to construct TCR beta libraries. TCRdb itself trimmed the public reads at Q25 with fastp, ran MiXCR and retained productive beta chains. Every CDR3 protein is listed once, alongside the most common genes and DNA of its rows. The sample data list fewer than 550,000 distinct CDR3 sequences, and about a fifth of these were observed just once. The ten most abundant clones make up roughly 7% of the sample. The time point label, read with the paper, signifies: persistent/refractory GD, antithyroid drugs over 5 years with positive TRAb. For both TCR sequencing and RNA sequencing, RNA was extracted from PBMCs using TRIzol.

The input for sequencing was peripheral blood mononuclear cells (PBMCs), taken when the disease was refractory, from a patient treated with antithyroid drugs. The source is a female donor with Graves disease.

This clonotype occurred a few times. The chain joins TRBV10-3 to TRBJ2-2; TRBD1 might be the D (5 bases). This CDR3 is 14 amino acids long. Germline loops: CDR1 ENHRY, CDR2 SYGVKD. V was clipped by 4 bases and J by 6 bases, with 12 bases between them. CDR3 sequence: CAISVRGIAGELFF. In nucleotides, the CDR3 is TGTGCCATCAGTGTAAGGGGAATAGCCGGGGAGCTGTTTTTT.

The CDR3 loop reads CASSLETVANTGELFF. CDR3 coding DNA: TGCGCCAGCAGCCTCGAGACAGTGGCGAACACCGGGGAGCTGTTTTTT. This chain connects TRBV5-1 to TRBJ2-2, with D possibly matching TRBD1 (5 bases). This CDR3 contains 16 residues. Trimming left V 4 bases short and J 0 bases short, with 13 bases between. Per germline, CDR1 SGHRS and CDR2 YFSETQ.

The chain is built from TRBV28 and TRBJ2-1; the match to TRBD2 covers 11 bases. The CDR3 runs 15 residues. Germline trimming cut 5 bases from V and 6 bases from J; bases unmatched to any gene: 6. Germline V gives CDR1 MDHEN, CDR2 SYDVKM. The CDR3: CASSATSGGFNEQFF. The DNA of the CDR3 is TGTGCCAGCAGTGCCACTAGCGGGGGATTCAATGAGCAGTTCTTC. Full variable domain (remainder filled in from reference TRBV28 and TRBJ2-1): DVKVTQSSRYLVKRTGEKVFLECVQDMDHENMFWYRQDPGLGLRLIYFSYDVKMKEKGDIPEGYSVSREKKERFSLILESASTNQTSMYLCASSATSGGFNEQFFGPGTRLTVL.

This clonotype was counted between two and nine times. The genes are TRBV28 and TRBJ2-7; D ambiguous. The CDR3 covers 19 residues. V lost 3 bases and J lost 2, with 26 bases in between. The germline gives CDR1 MDHEN, CDR2 SYDVKM. The CDR3 DNA sequence: TGTGCCAGCAGTTTCTTCGAAAACCCCTCCGCGGCAACAACCTACGAGCAGTACTTC. Protein sequence: CASSFFENPSAATTYEQYF.

This clonotype was counted a few times. The J gene is TRBJ2-7, the V gene TRBV6-1; D call uncertain. Germline CDR1 and CDR2: MNHNS and SASEGT. Between the trimmed V and J ends, which lost 6 bases and 3 bases, there was a span of 12 bases. There are 13 residues in the CDR3. The CDR3, as DNA: TGTGCCAGCAGGGGGTGGCCTCGCTACGAGCAGTACTTC. Translating gives CASRGWPRYEQYF.

This clonotype was picked up a small number of times. This chain connects TRBV7-3 to TRBJ1-4; possible D gene TRBD1, 6 bases. The V end lost 2 bases, the J end lost 3 bases, and 10 bases lay between the germline ends. Germline CDR1 SGHTA, CDR2 FQGTGA. The CDR3 contains 15 residues. CDR3 sequence reads: CASSLQGFPNEKLFF. CDR3 nucleotides: TGTGCCAGCAGCTTACAGGGGTTCCCTAATGAAAAACTGTTTTTT.

This chain joins TRBV20-1 and TRBJ1-1; D is ambiguous. There are 13 residues in the CDR3. Germline assignment: CDR1 DFQATT and CDR2 SNEGSKA (reference sequence). Trimming took 5 bases from V and 1 from J, leaving 11 bases between them. CDR3 sequence reads: CSAPTERNTEAFF. The CDR3 DNA reads as TGCAGTGCTCCAACCGAGAGGAACACTGAAGCTTTCTTT.

This clonotype has ten or more counts. The chain has TRBV7-9 and TRBJ1-1; D is unresolved. This CDR3 is 12 amino acids long. Germline loops: CDR1 SEHNR, CDR2 FQNEAQ (reference sequence). V gave up 3 bases and J gave up 7 bases, with 9 bases separating them. CDR3 DNA sequence: TGTGCCAGCAGCTTGATCCGCCTTGAAGCTTTCTTT. Its translation: CASSLIRLEAFF.

This clonotype was counted many times. The V and J genes are TRBV28 and TRBJ2-7, with D uncertain. From germline, CDR1 is MDHEN and CDR2 SYDVKM. V lost 8 bases and J lost 3, with 11 bases in between. This CDR3 has 12 amino acids. This chain's CDR3 is CASADPHYEQYF. The CDR3 DNA is TGTGCCAGCGCGGACCCACACTACGAGCAGTACTTC.

J is TRBJ2-7 and V is TRBV20-1, with D perhaps matching TRBD1 or TRBD2 (5 bases each). Germline CDR1 reads DFQATT; CDR2 reads SNEGSKA (reference sequence). The length of the CDR3 is 16 residues. The V and J ends lost 2 bases and 2 bases respectively, with 19 bases between them. CDR3 in amino acids: CSARFPGLVNPYEQYF. In DNA, the CDR3 is TGCAGTGCTAGATTTCCGGGGCTAGTTAACCCCTACGAGCAGTACTTC.

This clonotype was recorded many times. This rearrangement joins TRBV28 to TRBJ2-7, with D perhaps TRBD2 (6 bases). CDR1 is MDHEN and CDR2 is SYDVKM in the germline V gene. The CDR3 loop spans 15 amino acids. Between the trimmed V and J ends, which lost 1 base and 1 base, there was a span of 11 bases. The CDR3 region is CASSLFGDSSYEQYF. The CDR3, as DNA: TGTGCCAGCAGTTTATTTGGGGACTCTTCCTACGAGCAGTACTTC.

Ten or more counts support this clonotype. The chain recombines TRBV20-1 with TRBJ2-5, with D maybe TRBD2 (6 bases). The CDR3 has 14 residues. V lost 5 bases to trimming and J lost 3 bases, with 16 bases between them. Germline assignment: CDR1 DFQATT and CDR2 SNEGSKA (reference sequence). The CDR3 coding sequence is TGCAGTGCTCCTCCCGACGGGGAGGAAGAGACCCAGTACTTC. As protein: CSAPPDGEEETQYF.

This clonotype was seen more than once but under ten times. The CDR3: CAWSVGRSNQPQHF. In DNA form, the CDR3 reads TGTGCCTGGAGTGTCGGGCGTAGCAATCAGCCCCAGCATTTT. The chain recombines TRBV30 with TRBJ1-5; D is unclear. CDR3 length: 14 residues. With 0 bases removed from V and 0 bases from J, the gap between germline ends came to 6 bases. The germline V gene has CDR1 GTSNPN and CDR2 SVGIG (reference sequence).

This clonotype has only a few counts. This rearrangement joins TRBV5-6 to TRBJ2-7; no firm D call. Trimming cost V 4 bases and J 3 bases, with 8 bases left between them. The CDR3 consists of 12 residues. Germline V gene sequence: CDR1 SGHDT, CDR2 YYEEEE. CDR3 sequence reads: CASSNGFYEQYF. The CDR3 DNA is TGTGCCAGCAGCAACGGGTTCTACGAGCAGTACTTC.

J is TRBJ2-2 and V is TRBV30; 8 positions match TRBD1. The CDR3 loop spans 13 amino acids. The V and J ends lost 5 bases and 2 bases, in that order; junction bases with no gene match: 1. Germline CDR1 reads GTSNPN; CDR2 reads SVGIG (reference sequence). The CDR3 DNA follows: TGTGCCTGGGGACAGGGAAACACCGGGGAGCTGTTTTTT. Amino acid sequence: CAWGQGNTGELFF. Variable domain in full (rest from reference TRBV30 and TRBJ2-2): SQTIHQWPATLVQPVGSPLSLECTVEGTSNPNLYWYRQAAGRGLQLLFYSVGIGQISSEVPQNLSASRPQDRQFILSSKKLLLSDSGFYLCAWGQGNTGELFFGEGSRLTVL.

The chain combines TRBV19 with TRBJ2-5, with 13 bases lining up with TRBD2. CDR3 length: 17 amino acids. CDR1 is LNHDA, CDR2 SQIVND, per germline (reference sequence). J was trimmed by 3 bases and V by 5 bases; bases with no gene match: 9. CDR3 DNA: TGTGCCAGTAGTCCCAGGCTCGGACTAGCGGGAGAAGAGACCCAGTACTTC. This gives the protein CASSPRLGLAGEETQYF.

This clonotype was seen repeatedly, ten times or more. The rearrangement uses TRBV15 and TRBJ2-7, with D uncertain. The CDR3 has 13 amino acids. The V and J ends lost 0 bases and 4 bases respectively, with 7 bases between them. CDR1 is LNHNV and CDR2 is YYDKDF in the germline V gene (reference sequence). The CDR3 protein is CATSRDSGYEQYF. The CDR3 nucleotides are TGTGCCACCAGCAGAGATTCCGGGTACGAGCAGTACTTC.